A single T cell receptor (beta chain) is shown here with its context. The antigen is unknown. This sample is drawn from a study of shared clonotypes between healthy human individuals. Study-wide points: Memory subsets had estimated richness that was generally smaller than that of naive subsets. The generation probabilities recorded for non-shared clonotypes fell below those of clonotypes shared by all four donors.

Replicate PCRs from sorted subsets contained around 200 ng DNA, which is approximately 30,000 T cell genomes. TCRdb keeps only in-frame clones here, not all; method: immunoSEQ multiplex PCR. There are about 2.4 million clones in the sample; around 94% occur only once, and roughly 0.14% lies in the top ten. Material: naive CD4+ T cells sorted from blood. Subset indicated: CD45RA+ positively selected. This receptor was taken from a man aged 18 to 35 in good health.

The CDR3 here is CASSGGTGTITDTQYF. DNA of the CDR3: TGTGCCAGCAGCGGCGGGACAGGGACAATCACAGATACGCAGTATTTT. The chain combines TRBV5-5 with TRBJ2-3; 9 positions match TRBD1. Germline V gene lookup returns CDR1 SGHKS and CDR2 YYEKEE (reference sequence). There are 16 residues in the CDR3. V lost 4 bases to trimming and J lost 2 bases; unmatched junction nucleotides: 8.